Each of the 32 T cell receptor beta chains below was sequenced from the same sample in a study of control samples from healthy donors and cancer patients. Clones were read by immunoSEQ multiplex PCR, and TCRdb kept only the in-frame ones, dropping some. The profile covers roughly 95,000 clones, with roughly 90% appearing a single time and approximately 3% taken by the ten largest. Sequences were obtained from blood. The source is a human donor in good health. The donor label of this sample is uncertain.

V is TRBV11-2 and J is TRBJ1-6; a weak D match, TRBD1 (6 bases). This CDR3 has 15 amino acids. Trimming cost V 5 bases and J 10 bases, with 18 bases left between them. Germline assignment: CDR1 SGHAT and CDR2 FQNNGV. This CDR3 is CASSASRGQKSPLHF. CDR3 coding DNA: TGTGCCAGCAGCGCTAGTCGGGGGCAGAAGTCACCCCTCCACTTT.

This sequence joins TRBV10-3 and TRBJ2-1, with a possible D match to TRBD2 (5 bases). Trimming took 2 bases from V and 1 from J, leaving 12 bases between them. Per the germline V gene, CDR1 is ENHRY and CDR2 is SYGVKD. The CDR3 is 16 residues long. Written as DNA, the CDR3 is TGTGCCATCAGTGAGGGTCGGTCGGGATCCTACAATGAGCAGTTCTTC. This translates into CAISEGRSGSYNEQFF.

This clone has a handful of counts. The chain recombines TRBV11-2 with TRBJ1-2, with 10 bases that match TRBD1. This CDR3 spans 14 amino acids. Germline V lookup: CDR1 SGHAT, CDR2 FQNNGV. J was trimmed by 5 bases and V by 4 bases; bases with no gene match: 4. The CDR3: CASSSGQGTYGYTF. The CDR3 DNA is TGTGCCAGCAGCTCGGGACAGGGGACTTATGGCTACACCTTC.

The genes are TRBV12-5 and TRBJ2-2, with 12 bases lining up with TRBD2. The V gene's germline CDR1 is LGHNT and CDR2 FRNRAP. Trimming cost V 5 bases and J 7 bases; bases outside gene matches: 11. The CDR3 sequence is 17 residues long. This CDR3 reads CASGPRLAGGLGGELFF. In DNA, the CDR3 is TGTGCTAGTGGTCCTAGGCTAGCGGGGGGGCTAGGCGGGGAGCTGTTTTTT.

The chain joins TRBV2 to TRBJ1-2, with D hard to call. With 5 bases removed from V and 8 bases from J, the gap between germline ends came to 9 bases. The CDR3 runs 11 residues. Germline V gene lookup returns CDR1 SNHLY and CDR2 FYNNEI. The chain's CDR3 is CASSPAGGYTF. In DNA form, the CDR3 reads TGTGCCAGCAGTCCCGCGGGAGGCTACACCTTC.

The chain carries TRBV19 and TRBJ1-2; a possible D gene is TRBD1 (6 bases). Between the trimmed V and J ends, which lost 10 bases and 2 bases, there was a span of 14 bases. CDR1 and CDR2 (germline): LNHDA, SQIVND (reference sequence). This CDR3 has 13 amino acids. The CDR3 nucleotides are TGTGCCATGAACCCGGACAGAAACTATGGCTACACCTTC. Protein sequence: CAMNPDRNYGYTF.

This chain connects TRBV4-1 to TRBJ2-3, with 9 bases that match TRBD2. This CDR3 has 16 amino acids. Germline CDR1 reads MGHRA; CDR2 reads YSYEKL. The junction had 11 bases not matched to a gene; V was cut back by 4 bases and J by 6 bases. CDR3 sequence reads: CASSPRTSAAADTQYF. The CDR3 nucleotides read TGCGCCAGCAGCCCCCGGACTAGCGCCGCAGCGGATACGCAGTATTTT.

This clone was found a few times. This rearrangement joins TRBV11-2 to TRBJ1-5, with 7 bases aligning to TRBD1. CDR3 length: 14 amino acids. J gave up 3 bases and V 3 bases, and 2 bases lay outside the gene matches. The germline V gene encodes CDR1 SGHAT and CDR2 FQNNGV. CDR3 sequence reads: CASSLGQNNQPQHF. The CDR3 bases are TGTGCCAGCAGCTTGGGACAGAACAATCAGCCCCAGCATTTT.

This chain joins TRBV19 and TRBJ1-6; TRBD1 is a possible D gene (6 bases). This CDR3 contains 14 residues. Germline values: CDR1 LNHDA, CDR2 SQIVND (reference sequence). Between the trimmed V and J ends, which lost 7 bases and 7 bases, there was a span of 14 bases. CDR3 residues: CASKERTANSPLHF. Written as DNA, the CDR3 is TGTGCCAGTAAAGAAAGGACAGCAAATTCACCCCTCCACTTT.

The J gene is TRBJ1-4, the V gene TRBV3-1 (or the pseudogene TRBV3-2), with a tentative D call TRBD1 (6 bases). The CDR3 covers 13 residues. Per the germline V gene, CDR1 is LGHDT and CDR2 is YNNKEL (reference sequence). Deletions cut 4 bases from V and 7 bases from J, with 10 bases between. The DNA of the CDR3 is TGTGCCAGCAGCCTCGGGACAACTGAAAAACTGTTTTTT. Its translation: CASSLGTTEKLFF.

The V gene is TRBV5-4, the J gene TRBJ2-3, with 8 bases fitting TRBD2. The ends lost 3 bases at V and 6 bases at J; junction bases unmatched: 6. The CDR3 totals 14 residues. CDR1 is SGHNT, CDR2 YYREEE, per germline (reference sequence). For the CDR3, the DNA is TGTGCCAGCAGCTCCACTAGCGGTCACGATACGCAGTATTTT. As protein: CASSSTSGHDTQYF.

The rearrangement joins TRBV27 to TRBJ2-3; weak D call: TRBD2 (6 bases). Germline V gene sequence: CDR1 MNHEY, CDR2 SMNVEV (reference sequence). The CDR3 is 13 amino acids. V lost 5 bases, J lost 6 bases, and 12 bases lay in between. The CDR3 spells CASSDQAGDTQYF. The CDR3, as DNA: TGTGCCAGCAGTGACCAAGCGGGCGATACGCAGTATTTT.

The chain has TRBV24-1 and TRBJ1-2, with TRBD1 matching 8 bases. Germline V CDR1 and CDR2: KGHDR, SFDVKD. J was trimmed by 3 bases and V by 3 bases; bases with no gene match: 11. The CDR3 sequence is 17 residues long. The CDR3 spells CATSDPGQGDSDYGYTF. The CDR3 bases are TGTGCCACCAGTGATCCTGGACAGGGTGACTCTGACTATGGCTACACCTTC.

V is TRBV28 and J is TRBJ1-5, with D tentatively TRBD1 (6 bases). This CDR3 contains 14 residues. Germline V lookup: CDR1 MDHEN, CDR2 SYDVKM. Between the trimmed V and J ends, which lost 7 bases and 7 bases, there was a span of 17 bases. Here the CDR3 reads CASTPGVPRQPQHF. The CDR3 DNA reads TGTGCCAGCACCCCAGGGGTCCCACGGCAGCCCCAGCATTTT.

In its sample, this clone was seen once. The chain joins TRBV5-4 to TRBJ2-6, with TRBD1 matching over 9 bases. V lost 9 bases, J lost 0 bases, and 7 bases stayed unmatched. The CDR3 is 16 amino acids. The germline gives CDR1 SGHNT, CDR2 YYREEE (reference sequence). The CDR3 protein is CAITTGGSSGANVLTF. CDR3 bases: TGTGCCATCACGACAGGGGGTAGCTCTGGGGCCAACGTCCTGACTTTC.

This chain joins TRBV4-1 and TRBJ2-3, with 12 bases aligning to TRBD2. V shed 1 base and J 4 bases; nucleotides not matched to a gene: 6. Germline CDR1 and CDR2: MGHRA and YSYEKL. The CDR3 loop spans 17 amino acids. The CDR3 is CASSQATTSGGADTQYF. The CDR3 nucleotides read TGCGCCAGCAGCCAAGCAACGACTAGCGGGGGAGCAGATACGCAGTATTTT.

The rearrangement uses TRBV19 and TRBJ1-3; D not resolved. Germline CDR1 LNHDA, CDR2 SQIVND (reference sequence). This CDR3 spans 14 amino acids. V shed 5 bases and J shed 0 bases, with 8 bases lying between them. The CDR3 sequence is CASSPGLSGNTIYF. In DNA form, the CDR3 reads TGTGCCAGTAGTCCCGGACTCTCTGGAAACACCATATATTTT. Full variable domain (outside the CDR3, taken from reference TRBV19 and TRBJ1-3): DGGITQSPKYLFRKEGQNVTLSCEQNLNHDAMYWYRQDPGQGLRLIYYSQIVNDFQKGDIAEGYSVSREKKESFPLTVTSAQKNPTAFYLCASSPGLSGNTIYFGEGSWLTVV.

This rearrangement joins TRBV7-9 to TRBJ2-1; no firm D call. V was cut by 5 bases and J by 9 bases, with 8 bases left in between. The CDR3 is 11 residues long. Per germline, CDR1 SEHNR and CDR2 FQNEAQ (reference sequence). The CDR3 region is CASSTWGEQFF. The CDR3 region has the DNA TGTGCCAGCAGCACCTGGGGTGAGCAGTTCTTC.

The V and J genes are TRBV5-1 and TRBJ2-2; 8 bases agree with TRBD1. J gave up 7 bases and V 0 bases, and 8 bases lay outside the gene matches. This CDR3 has 16 amino acids. Germline values: CDR1 SGHRS, CDR2 YFSETQ. The CDR3 is CASSLGQGLMGGELFF. The DNA of the CDR3 is TGCGCCAGCAGCTTGGGACAGGGGTTGATGGGCGGGGAGCTGTTTTTT.

The chain has TRBV9 and TRBJ1-1; D uncertain. Trimming cost V 0 bases and J 1 base, with 10 bases left between them. Germline V CDR1 and CDR2: SGDLS, YYNGEE. The CDR3 sequence is 15 residues long. The chain's CDR3 is CASSVEPGKNTEAFF. CDR3 nucleotide sequence: TGTGCCAGCAGCGTAGAGCCGGGAAAGAACACTGAAGCTTTCTTT.

The chain is built from TRBV7-2 and TRBJ2-1; TRBD2 aligns across 11 bases. The germline gives CDR1 SGHTA, CDR2 FQGNSA. With 1 base clipped from V and 7 bases from J, the junction kept 9 bases outside the gene matches. The CDR3 covers 17 residues. CDR3 protein: CASSLDSGGAGMNEQFF. In nucleotides, the CDR3 is TGTGCCAGCAGCTTAGATAGCGGGGGGGCCGGGATGAATGAGCAGTTCTTC.

The chain uses TRBV10-2 and TRBJ2-2; TRBD2 aligns across 12 bases. CDR1 and CDR2 (germline): WSHSY, SAAADI. The CDR3 consists of 18 residues. V gave up 6 bases and J gave up 7 bases; unmatched junction bases: 15. The CDR3 loop reads CASRRWTSGAFVDGELFF. The DNA of the CDR3 is TGCGCCAGCAGGAGATGGACTAGCGGGGCGTTTGTGGACGGGGAGCTGTTTTTT.

The rearrangement uses TRBV3-1 (or the pseudogene TRBV3-2) and TRBJ2-2; 9 bases align to TRBD1. CDR1 is LGHDT and CDR2 is YNNKEL in the germline V gene (reference sequence). This CDR3 contains 13 residues. V lost 6 bases to trimming and J lost 11 bases; unmatched junction nucleotides: 7. CDR3 nucleotide sequence: TGTGCCAGCAGACAACAGGGGGCGGGAGAGCTGTTTTTT. Residues: CASRQQGAGELFF.

The count of this clone is one. J is TRBJ1-5 and V is TRBV2; D is uncertain. Germline V gene lookup returns CDR1 SNHLY and CDR2 FYNNEI. Trimming took 4 bases from V and 10 from J, leaving 17 bases between them. The CDR3 is 14 amino acids. The CDR3 protein is CASSAAIAISPQHF. For the CDR3, the DNA is TGTGCCAGCAGTGCAGCCATAGCAATCAGCCCCCAGCATTTT.

On this clone: This same CDR3 is encoded by further DNA sequences in the sample. The CDR3 region has the DNA TGCAGCGTTATGAACACTGAAGCTTTCTTT. Encoded protein: CSVMNTEAFF. The chain is built from TRBV29-1 and TRBJ1-1; D ambiguous. This CDR3 has 10 amino acids. Trimming shortened V by 5 bases and J by 0 bases, and 1 base separated the two germline ends. Per the germline V gene, CDR1 is SQVTM and CDR2 is ANQGSEA.

This CDR3 is CASSPHITSFDEQFF. DNA for the CDR3: TGTGCCAGCAGCCCACACATCACTTCGTTCGATGAGCAGTTCTTC. This rearrangement joins TRBV9 to TRBJ2-1; D remains unclear. V was shortened by 4 bases and J by 8 bases, with 19 bases between the two germline ends. This CDR3 comprises 15 residues. CDR1 SGDLS and CDR2 YYNGEE come from the germline V gene.

The V gene is TRBV9, the J gene TRBJ2-3, with 7 nucleotides matching TRBD1. Per germline, CDR1 SGDLS and CDR2 YYNGEE. J was trimmed by 2 bases and V by 2 bases; bases with no gene match: 2. There are 14 residues in the CDR3. DNA for the CDR3: TGTGCCAGCAGCGTTAAGGGGGCCACAGATACGCAGTATTTT. Translated, it gives CASSVKGATDTQYF.

This clone was detected only once. This sequence joins TRBV11-3 and TRBJ1-1; D unclear. This CDR3 spans 16 amino acids. Germline values: CDR1 SGHNT, CDR2 YENEEA. V was trimmed by 4 bases and J by 6 bases, leaving 21 bases between them. The CDR3 DNA follows: TGTGCCAGCAGCTCCTTCCCGGGCCTCCTGCGGGCTGAAGCTTTCTTT. Protein sequence: CASSSFPGLLRAEAFF.

The rearrangement uses TRBV4-2 and TRBJ1-6, with D uncertain. Per the germline V gene, CDR1 is LGHNA and CDR2 is YNFKEQ. With 0 bases removed from V and 4 bases from J, the gap between germline ends came to 13 bases. This CDR3 region has 17 residues. The CDR3 reads CASSQDQRMSYNSPLHF. Written as DNA, the CDR3 is TGTGCCAGCAGCCAAGATCAGCGGATGAGTTATAATTCACCCCTCCACTTT.

The chain couples TRBV7-6 to TRBJ2-3; D unresolved. The CDR3 runs to 15 residues. Per the germline V gene, CDR1 is SGHVS and CDR2 is FNYEAQ. Trimming cost V 1 base and J 4 bases, with 12 bases left between them. The CDR3 coding sequence is TGTGCCAGCAGCTTAGGGGCGCTGGGCCCAGATACGCAGTATTTT. It translates to CASSLGALGPDTQYF.

This chain connects TRBV9 to TRBJ2-3; the D gene is possibly TRBD2 (7 bases). The V end was cut by 0 bases, the J end by 3 bases, with 14 bases between. Germline V gene sequence: CDR1 SGDLS, CDR2 YYNGEE. The CDR3 is made up of 16 amino acids. The CDR3 DNA is TGTGCCAGCAGCGTAGTGGGGGGAGGGGGGACAGATACGCAGTATTTT. Translated: CASSVVGGGGTDTQYF.

The sample holds a few counts of this clone. This chain connects TRBV7-2 to TRBJ2-3; D possibly corresponds to TRBD1 (6 bases). The CDR3 length is 16 residues. The germline gives CDR1 SGHTA, CDR2 FQGNSA. The V and J ends lost 5 bases and 2 bases respectively, with 17 bases between them. The CDR3 protein is CASSPPGTYNTDTQYF. For the CDR3, the DNA is TGTGCCAGCAGCCCTCCCGGGACATATAACACAGATACGCAGTATTTT.